The sequence of this T cell receptor beta chain was determined in a study of cytomegalovirus exposure and HLA in healthy donors. Notes on the study in general: In a later analysis, 16,951 TCR beta sequences were associated with HLA alleles at 0.05 false discovery rate. Reportedly, a later analysis found an Asian-associated ancestry cluster had fewer N-insertions than the approximately 670-donor mean. Some V segments, including TRBV6-2 and TRBV6-3, were excluded as indistinguishable.

Deletions cut 3 bases from V and 8 bases from J, with 17 bases between. The CDR3 length is 14 residues. Germline V gene lookup returns CDR1 SGHNT and CDR2 YYREEE (reference sequence). PCR used 60 Vbeta primers and 13 Jbeta primers. TCRdb's copy holds only in-frame clones and misses some; the assay was immunoSEQ multiplex PCR. The data show some 180,000 clones, around 80% seen once. This clone was seen more than once but under ten times. Antigen: not known. This clonotype originated in a girl aged 2-10 years in good health and CMV-seropositive. Sequenced: PBMCs. The chain joins TRBV5-4 to TRBJ1-2; TRBD1 is a possible D gene (6 bases). The CDR3 nucleotides are TGTGCCAGCAGCTCCGGATCAGGGGCCCGGGGCTACACCTTC. Translating gives CASSSGSGARGYTF.